This T cell receptor beta chain stems from a study of cytomegalovirus exposure and HLA in healthy donors. Details on this clone: Its specificity is not known.

Among the 110 or so subjects of the validation cohort, separate from the 666-subject first cohort, were the donors. Sequencing was performed with immunoSEQ multiplex PCR; in TCRdb, only in-frame clones are kept and a portion is missing. The sample has 130,000 to 150,000 clones, approximately 89% seen once. The CDR3 consists of 15 residues. Germline CDR1 reads KGHSH; CDR2 reads LQKENI. With 4 bases clipped from V and 4 bases from J, the junction kept 9 bases outside the gene matches. Study-wide findings and caveats: The tendency of first-cohort TCR clusters to co-occur in the roughly 120 validation repertoires was identified by a subsequent analysis.

The sample comprised PBMCs. The rearrangement uses TRBV18 and TRBJ1-2, with 7 positions matching TRBD1. The TCR sequence derives from a woman aged 18-29 years in good health and CMV-seropositive. This CDR3 reads CASSRDRAVGYGYTF. The CDR3 nucleotides read TGTGCCAGCTCACGCGACAGGGCGGTCGGCTATGGCTACACCTTC.